The rows below give T cell receptor beta chains drawn from one sample of a study of control samples from healthy donors and cancer patients. Clones were read by immunoSEQ multiplex PCR, and TCRdb kept only the in-frame ones, dropping some. In the table there are approximately 150,000 clones, 93% of which are singletons. Sequencing was done on a sample of blood. The receptors shown here come from a man younger than 30 in good health. Both conserved end residues are part of each CDR3. The order of the fields is clone size, V gene, J gene, D gene, CDR3 protein, CDR3 DNA. D genes are given only for firm matches. Clone size is not always given. Where it is, it says once, few, many or a class for expanded clones.

NA	TRBV6-5	TRBJ2-7	TRBD1	CASTYRGETYEQYF	TGTGCCAGCACCTACAGGGGAGAGACCTACGAGCAGTACTTC
NA	TRBV11-2	TRBJ2-1	TRBD2	CASSSGLAGVYYNEQFF	TGTGCCAGCAGCTCGGGACTAGCGGGAGTCTACTACAATGAGCAGTTCTTC
NA	TRBV19	TRBJ1-2	TRBD1	CASSIPGGQGDNYGYTF	TGTGCCAGTAGTATACCTGGGGGACAGGGTGATAACTATGGCTACACCTTC
few	TRBV7-8	TRBJ2-3	TRBD2	CASSLGGLGTADTQYF	TGTGCCAGCAGCTTAGGAGGACTAGGGACGGCAGATACGCAGTATTTT
once	TRBV15	TRBJ1-3	NA	CATSRDLSAASGNTIYF	TGTGCCACCAGCAGAGATCTCTCGGCTGCCTCTGGAAACACCATATATTTT
NA	TRBV5-1	TRBJ1-2	TRBD1	CASSLTQGALNYGYTF	TGCGCCAGCAGCTTAACCCAGGGGGCGCTCAACTATGGCTACACCTTC
NA	TRBV20-1	TRBJ2-7	NA	CSASRREQYF	TGCAGTGCTAGTCGGCGCGAGCAGTACTTC
NA	TRBV27	TRBJ1-1	NA	CASSLGSRVNTEAFF	TGTGCCAGCAGTTTAGGGAGCAGGGTGAACACTGAAGCTTTCTTT
NA	TRBV28	TRBJ1-4	NA	CASSLIFVGGLNEKLFF	TGTGCCAGCAGCCTTATATTCGTGGGGGGTTTAAATGAAAAACTGTTTTTT
NA	TRBV2	TRBJ1-4	NA	CASKGKGRADEKLFF	TGTGCCAGCAAGGGTAAAGGCAGGGCGGATGAAAAACTGTTTTTT
NA	TRBV14	TRBJ2-5	NA	CASSQGFIEETQYF	TGTGCCAGCAGCCAAGGGTTTATCGAAGAGACCCAGTACTTC
few	TRBV12-3/TRBV12-4	TRBJ2-7	NA	CASRHSYYEQYF	TGTGCCAGCAGACACTCGTACTACGAGCAGTACTTC
NA	TRBV19	TRBJ2-1	NA	CASTDRLWRRTTYNEQFF	TGTGCCAGTACTGACCGTTTGTGGAGGCGGACCACTTACAATGAGCAGTTCTTC
NA	TRBV6-5	TRBJ2-7	NA	CASSYSTGGYEQYF	TGTGCCAGCAGTTACTCGACAGGAGGCTACGAGCAGTACTTC
NA	TRBV29-1	TRBJ1-4	NA	CSVEWQGNNEKLFF	TGCAGCGTTGAATGGCAGGGGAATAATGAAAAACTGTTTTTT
NA	TRBV28	TRBJ1-1	NA	CASLGDTEAFF	TGTGCCAGCCTTGGGGACACTGAAGCTTTCTTT
NA	TRBV6-2/TRBV6-3	TRBJ1-1	TRBD1	CASSYSDRGLLKAFF	TGTGCCAGCAGTTATTCGGACAGGGGCCTCCTTAAGGCTTTCTTT
NA	TRBV30	TRBJ1-6	NA	CAWRAVGAHNSPLHF	TGTGCCTGGAGGGCGGTGGGAGCCCATAATTCACCCCTCCACTTT
NA	TRBV19	TRBJ1-4	NA	CASSISRETATNEKLFF	TGTGCCAGTAGTATCTCCCGGGAGACTGCAACTAATGAAAAACTGTTTTTT
NA	TRBV7-9	TRBJ2-2	NA	CASIPGGANTGELFF	TGTGCCAGCATCCCTGGCGGCGCGAACACCGGGGAGCTGTTTTTT
NA	TRBV6-1	TRBJ1-5	TRBD1	CASSGGQGRPSNQPQHF	TGTGCCAGCAGTGGGGGACAGGGCCGGCCCAGCAATCAGCCCCAGCATTTT
NA	TRBV28	TRBJ1-2	TRBD1	CASSLVTGTGAGYTF	TGTGCCAGCAGTTTGGTTACCGGGACAGGCGCTGGCTACACCTTC
once	TRBV3-1/TRBV3-2	TRBJ2-5	TRBD2	CASRRLAGGGETQYF	TGTGCCAGCAGGCGACTAGCGGGGGGAGGAGAGACCCAGTACTTC
NA	TRBV4-2	TRBJ2-1	NA	CASSLPGGLNEQFF	TGTGCCAGCAGCCTCCCTGGAGGGCTCAATGAGCAGTTCTTC
once	TRBV14	TRBJ1-1	NA	CASSQGNTGKAFF	TGTGCCAGCAGCCAAGGGAACACGGGAAAAGCTTTCTTT
NA	TRBV4-2	TRBJ2-1	NA	CASSQEERDLSYNEQFF	TGTGCCAGCAGCCAAGAAGAACGGGACTTGTCCTACAATGAGCAGTTCTTC
NA	TRBV6-6	TRBJ2-7	NA	CASSRIGAPSSYEQYF	TGTGCCAGCAGTCGAATAGGGGCCCCCAGCTCCTACGAGCAGTACTTC
NA	TRBV9	TRBJ2-2	NA	CASSVSRQSGELFF	TGTGCCAGCAGCGTATCTCGTCAATCGGGGGAGCTGTTTTTT
NA	TRBV19	TRBJ1-1	TRBD1	CASSTGTVVGEAFF	TGTGCCAGTAGTACCGGGACAGTGGTCGGTGAAGCTTTCTTT
once	TRBV6-5	TRBJ2-5	NA	CASSYWGSGKGETQYF	TGTGCCAGCAGTTACTGGGGATCAGGGAAGGGAGAGACCCAGTACTTC
NA	TRBV28	TRBJ1-5	NA	CASSLMGRNQPQHF	TGTGCCAGCAGTTTAATGGGTCGCAATCAGCCCCAGCATTTT
NA	TRBV11-2	TRBJ1-3	NA	CASSRDRNFGNTIYF	TGTGCCAGCAGCCGCGACAGGAACTTTGGAAACACCATATATTTT
NA	TRBV7-8	TRBJ2-1	TRBD2	CASSSPSGRSSYNEQFF	TGTGCCAGCAGCTCCCCTAGCGGGAGGAGCTCCTACAATGAGCAGTTCTTC
NA	TRBV12-3/TRBV12-4	TRBJ1-1	NA	CASGIQSEAFF	TGTGCCAGCGGAATTCAGAGTGAAGCTTTCTTT
NA	TRBV6-5	TRBJ2-7	NA	CASSPNEYEQYF	TGTGCCAGCAGCCCCAACGAATACGAGCAGTACTTC
NA	TRBV10-3	TRBJ2-1	TRBD1	CAISESETGVGEQFF	TGTGCCATCAGTGAGTCGGAGACAGGGGTCGGCGAGCAGTTCTTC
NA	TRBV7-3	TRBJ2-1	NA	CASSPLETNEQFF	TGTGCCAGCAGCCCCCTTGAAACCAATGAGCAGTTCTTC
NA	TRBV4-1	TRBJ2-5	NA	CASSQEGREQETQYF	TGCGCCAGCAGCCAAGAGGGCAGGGAGCAAGAGACCCAGTACTTC
once	TRBV3-1/TRBV3-2	TRBJ2-6	NA	CASSHVYGQAYGANVLTF	TGTGCCAGCAGCCACGTCTACGGCCAAGCCTATGGGGCCAACGTCCTGACTTTC
NA	TRBV29-1	TRBJ1-2	NA	CSVSSPRGGYTF	TGCAGCGTCTCTTCCCCCCGGGGTGGCTACACCTTC
NA	TRBV28	TRBJ1-1	NA	CASSLDGSMNTEAFF	TGTGCCAGCAGTTTAGACGGTTCCATGAACACTGAAGCTTTCTTT
NA	TRBV13	TRBJ1-4	NA	CASSLEATNEKLFF	TGTGCCAGCAGCTTAGAAGCAACTAATGAAAAACTGTTTTTT
NA	TRBV18	TRBJ2-1	TRBD2	CASSPGGTRYNEQFF	TGTGCCAGCTCCCCGGGAGGGACTAGATACAATGAGCAGTTCTTC
NA	TRBV27	TRBJ2-1	NA	CASSLGGGLYNEQFF	TGTGCCAGCAGTTTAGGGGGAGGCCTCTACAATGAGCAGTTCTTC
NA	TRBV3-1/TRBV3-2	TRBJ2-2	NA	CASIGPTGELFF	TGTGCCAGCATTGGGCCCACCGGGGAGCTGTTTTTT